Ten or more counts support the clone carrying this T cell receptor (beta chain). Antigen: not known. Both iRepertoire HTBI primers and Arm-PCR of CDR3 regions were used to build the TCR beta libraries. TCRdb independently ran MiXCR on the multiplex PCR reads; one entry per CDR3 protein. The sample shows about 240,000 distinct CDR3 sequences, around 20% of them seen only once. The germline V gene has CDR1 SGHTA and CDR2 FQGNSA. Trimming shortened V by 1 base and J by 6 bases, and 15 bases separated the two germline ends. The CDR3 is 15 amino acids. This entry belongs to a study of regulatory T cells in long-lasting Graves disease. Whole-study results and caveats: The study found lower TCR diversity in persistent Graves' patients than in newly diagnosed ones. A greater number of public clonotypes (around 3,000) was shared by persistent patients than by new patients (roughly 880).

This sample's time point: newly diagnosed GD, antithyroid drugs for less than 3 months. PBMCs provided the RNA from which the TCR library was made. EDTA tubes received around 9 milliliters of drawn peripheral blood. Source: peripheral blood mononuclear cells (PBMCs), taken at new diagnosis, from a patient treated with antithyroid drugs. The V call is TRBV7-2, the J call TRBJ1-1, with a possible D match to TRBD1 (6 bases). The source is a female donor with Graves disease. CDR3 in amino acids: CASSLVVGAGAEAFF. The CDR3 region has the DNA TGTGCCAGCAGCTTAGTAGTGGGGGCGGGGGCTGAAGCTTTCTTT. The variable domain in full, with the rest retrieved from reference TRBV7-2 and TRBJ1-1, is GAGVSQSPSNKVTEKGKDVELRCDPISGHTALYWYRQSLGQGLEFLIYFQGNSAPDKSGLPSDRFSAERTGGSVSTLTIQRTQQEDSAVYLCASSLVVGAGAEAFFGQGTRLTVV.